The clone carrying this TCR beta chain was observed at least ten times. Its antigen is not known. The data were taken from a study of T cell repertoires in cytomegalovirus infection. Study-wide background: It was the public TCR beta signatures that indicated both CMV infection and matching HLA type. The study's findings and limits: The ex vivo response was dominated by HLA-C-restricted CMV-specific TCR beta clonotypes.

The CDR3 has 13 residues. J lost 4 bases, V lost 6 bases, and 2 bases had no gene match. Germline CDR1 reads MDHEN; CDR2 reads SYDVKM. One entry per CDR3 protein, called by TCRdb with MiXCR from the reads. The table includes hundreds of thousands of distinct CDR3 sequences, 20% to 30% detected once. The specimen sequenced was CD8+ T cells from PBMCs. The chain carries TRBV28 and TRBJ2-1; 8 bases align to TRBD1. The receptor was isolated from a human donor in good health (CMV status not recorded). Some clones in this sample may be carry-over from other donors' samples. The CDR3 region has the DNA TGTGCCAGCAGGGACAGGGATTACAATGAGCAGTTCTTC. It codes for CASRDRDYNEQFF.